This T cell receptor beta chain was documented in a study of T cell repertoires in cytomegalovirus infection. Broader study findings: The response measured ex vivo was dominated by TCR beta clonotypes (HLA-C-restricted and CMV-specific).

The sample holds a few counts of this clonotype. Its matching antigen is unknown. This CDR3 region has 14 residues. V was shortened by 5 bases and J by 8 bases, with 16 bases between the two germline ends. CDR1 is SGHNT and CDR2 is YENEEA in the germline V gene. TCRdb reprocessed the reads via MiXCR and lists one record per CDR3 protein. The sample has 200,000 or so distinct CDR3 sequences, about 20% seen once. Specimen: PBMCs. The receptor's source is a human donor in good health (CMV status not recorded). Some clones in this sample may be carry-over from other donors' samples. The chain carries TRBV11-3 and TRBJ2-1, with D unresolved. The chain's CDR3 is CASSPRVATYEQFF. The CDR3 DNA reads as TGTGCCAGCAGCCCCCGCGTCGCCACCTATGAGCAGTTCTTC.